This T cell receptor (beta chain) was captured in a study of T cell repertoires in cytomegalovirus infection. At the level of the study: The authors used CMV epitopes that were HLA-C-restricted (recently identified) and HLA-B-restricted (well studied). Based on public TCR beta signatures, there were indications of CMV infection and of a matching HLA type.

Concerning this clonotype: The antigen is undetermined.

General study findings and limits: CMV-specific HLA-C-restricted TCR beta clonotypes dominated the ex vivo response. Accumulated public TCR beta family frequency recognized individuals carrying CMV together with the relevant HLA.

TCRdb recomputed calls from the reads with MiXCR, one row per CDR3 protein. The sample yields more than 110,000 distinct CDR3 sequences, around 30% seen once. Trimming removed 1 base from V and 2 bases from J; junction bases left unmatched: 8. The CDR3 sequence is 17 residues long. The germline gives CDR1 SGDLS, CDR2 YYNGEE. The sequences come from CD8+ T cells from cultured PBMCs, collected from culture after CMV antigen stimulation. The origin of this receptor is a human donor in good health (CMV status not recorded). Some clones in this sample may be carry-over from other donors' samples. The chain carries TRBV9 and TRBJ1-3; 8 positions agree with TRBD1. CDR3 nucleotide sequence: TGTGCCAGCAGCGTACTGACAGGGGAAGCTCCTGGAAACACCATATATTTT. Protein: CASSVLTGEAPGNTIYF. Drawing the rest from reference TRBV9 and TRBJ1-3, the complete variable domain is DSGVTQTPKHLITATGQRVTLRCSPRSGDLSVYWYQQSLDQGLQFLIQYYNGEERAKGNILERFSAQQFPDLHSELNLSSLELGDSALYFCASSVLTGEAPGNTIYFGEGSWLTVV.